Listed below are T cell receptor beta chains from one sample, sequenced in a study of T cell repertoires in cytomegalovirus infection. TCRdb ran MiXCR on the reads and lists one entry per CDR3 protein. The table has approximately 81,000 distinct CDR3 sequences, more than 20% seen once; the top ten hold roughly 50%. No antigen has been identified for these receptors. The material was CD8+ T cells from cultured PBMCs, obtained from culture after CMV antigen stimulation. These receptors all come from a human donor in good health (CMV status not recorded). Some clones in this sample may be carry-over from other donors' samples. Each CDR3 is given with its conserved first and last residue. Each record gives: D gene, J gene, V gene, clone size, CDR3 DNA, CDR3 protein. D genes are given only for firm matches. Clone size is given for some rows only: seen once, a few or many times, or a class if the clone is expanded.

>.|TRBJ1-1|TRBV5-6|few
TGTGCCAGCAGCTCCGGGGGTACCGGAGCTTTCTTT
CASSSGGTGAFF
>.|TRBJ2-7|TRBV7-9|many
TGCCATAGGGGGGATTCCTACGAGCAGTACTTC
CHRGDSYEQYF
>.|TRBJ2-7|TRBV20-1|.
TGCAGTGCTAGAGTCGGGGACGGTAGCTCCTACGAGCAGTACTTC
CSARVGDGSSYEQYF
>.|TRBJ2-1|TRBV7-4|once
TGTGTCAGCAGCGGCCGGGACGGAAGCTCCTACAATGAGCAGTTCTTC
CVSSGRDGSSYNEQFF
>TRBD2|TRBJ2-7|TRBV11-2|many
TGTGCCAGCAGCTTAGAACTAGCGGACGAGCAGTACTTC
CASSLELADEQYF
>.|TRBJ2-2|TRBV6-8|.
TGTGCCAGGCCCCAGCAGGGGGAGCTGTTTTTT
CARPQQGELFF
>.|TRBJ2-7|TRBV7-8|few
TGTGCCAGCAGCTTACGGGTCTCATCCTACGAGCAGTACTTC
CASSLRVSSYEQYF
>.|TRBJ1-2|TRBV20-1|once
TGCAGTGCTAGAGATGTGGGGGGGGGATATGGCTACACCTTC
CSARDVGGGYGYTF
>TRBD2|TRBJ2-3|TRBV5-1|.
TGCGCCAGCAGTGGGTCTAGCGGGATAGACACAGATACGCAGTATTTT
CASSGSSGIDTDTQYF
>.|TRBJ1-6|TRBV20-1|.
TGCAGTGCTAGAGACGGGATTGGCTATAATTCACCCCTCCACTTT
CSARDGIGYNSPLHF
>.|TRBJ2-7|TRBV4-1|.
TGCGCCAGCAGCCAGCTGGAGCGGAGCTCCTACGAGCAGTACTTC
CASSQLERSSYEQYF
>.|TRBJ2-7|TRBV7-9|few
TGTGCCAGCAGCTTTCGAGGGGCCCATTACGAGCAGTACTTC
CASSFRGAHYEQYF
>.|TRBJ2-1|TRBV11-2|.
TGTGCCAGCAGCTTTGAACAGGGCGCCAATGAGCAGTTCTTC
CASSFEQGANEQFF
>.|TRBJ2-2|TRBV7-8|.
TGTGCCAGCAGCTTTTCCCTAGCGAACACCAGGGAGCTGTTTTTT
CASSFSLANTRELFF
>TRBD2|TRBJ2-5|TRBV7-3|few
TGTGCCAGCACCTTGGCGGGGGGGCCGGGAGAGACCCAGTACTTC
CASTLAGGPGETQYF
>.|TRBJ2-7|TRBV2|few
TGTGCCAGCAGTGGGCAGGGCTTCTACGAGCAGTACTTC
CASSGQGFYEQYF
>.|TRBJ1-5|TRBV4-1|few
TGCGCCAGCAGCCAAGATTTAGGGCAGCCCCAGCATTTT
CASSQDLGQPQHF
>TRBD1|TRBJ2-7|TRBV6-1|few
TGTGCCAGCAGTGAAGCGCTTCGAGGGACAGGGGGTGTCTTC
CASSEALRGTGGVF
>.|TRBJ1-2|TRBV29-1|few
TGCAGCGCCCCCCCCTCGGGATCGGGCTATGGCTACACCTTC
CSAPPSGSGYGYTF
>.|TRBJ2-6|TRBV7-6|.
TGTGCCAGCACCAAGGGTGCTGGGGCCAACGTCCTGACTTTC
CASTKGAGANVLTF
>TRBD1|TRBJ2-3|TRBV7-9|.
TGTGCCAGCAGCCCGCCCGGGACAGCGAGCACAGATACGCAGTATTTT
CASSPPGTASTDTQYF
>.|TRBJ2-2|TRBV2|.
TGTGCCAGCAGGAACCCCGTTGGAGGGGGCGGGGAGCTGTTTTTT
CASRNPVGGGGELFF
>TRBD1|TRBJ1-1|TRBV5-4|.
TGTGCCAGCAGCTGGGACAGGTCTGAAGCTTTCTTT
CASSWDRSEAFF
>TRBD1|TRBJ2-2|TRBV12-3/TRBV12-4|many
TGTGCCAGCAGTTTCCCCGGACAGGGTGGGACCGGGGAGCTGTTTTTT
CASSFPGQGGTGELFF
>.|TRBJ1-2|TRBV5-6|few
TGTGCCAGCAGCTTCAGCAATGGCTACACCTTC
CASSFSNGYTF
>.|TRBJ1-5|TRBV5-6|.
TGTGCCAGCAGCCTACGGGAGTCAGAGGTAAATAGCAATCAGCCCCAGCATTTT
CASSLRESEVNSNQPQHF
>.|TRBJ2-7|TRBV13|once
TGTGCCAGCAGCCCGTGGTCGGCTACCTACGAGCAGTACTTC
CASSPWSATYEQYF
>.|TRBJ1-5|TRBV5-5|few
TGTGCCAGCTCAACTGGGGGGAACAGCAATCAGCCCCAGCATTTT
CASSTGGNSNQPQHF
>.|TRBJ2-2|TRBV12-3/TRBV12-4|few
TGTGCCAGCAGTCTTGGTCGGACCGGGGAGCTGTTTTTT
CASSLGRTGELFF
>TRBD1|TRBJ1-5|TRBV6-1|.
TGTGCCTCCCGACAGGGCATCCACTATAGCAATCAGGCCCAGCATTTT
CASRQGIHYSNQAQHF
>TRBD1|TRBJ2-1|TRBV7-4|.
TGTGCCAACACCCTTCGGGGACAGGGGTCCGATGAGCAGTTCTTC
CANTLRGQGSDEQFF
>.|TRBJ1-1|TRBV27|many
TGTGCCAGCAGAGGGCAAGGGTACACTGAAGCTTTCTTT
CASRGQGYTEAFF
>TRBD2|TRBJ2-1|TRBV5-1|.
TGCGCCAGCAGCCCCGGACTAGCGGGAGGGTACAATGAGCAGTTCTTC
CASSPGLAGGYNEQFF
>TRBD2|TRBJ2-5|TRBV9|.
TGTGCCAGCAGCGTAGCGGGAGGGAGCGAGACCCAGTACTTC
CASSVAGGSETQYF
>TRBD2|TRBJ2-1|TRBV11-3|many
TGTGCCAGCAGCCCCCGTTTTACGCCGGGACTAGCGGGGGGGCCTGGCAATGAGCAGTTCTTC
CASSPRFTPGLAGGPGNEQFF
>.|TRBJ2-5|TRBV13|few
TGTGCCAGCAGCTTAATTGGGGAGACCCAGTACTTC
CASSLIGETQYF
>.|TRBJ2-1|TRBV6-1|few
TGTGCCAGCAGTGACGGGTGGGGGGCACATAGTGAGCAGTTCTTC
CASSDGWGAHSEQFF
>.|TRBJ1-1|TRBV19|many
TGTGCCAGTAAGCTTACCCCGAACACTGAAGCTTTCTTT
CASKLTPNTEAFF
>TRBD1|TRBJ2-7|TRBV27|.
TGTGCCAGCAGAGGACAGGGACGGTACGAGCAGTACTTC
CASRGQGRYEQYF
>TRBD2|TRBJ2-1|TRBV7-9|.
TGTGCCAGCAGCGGCATGACTAGCGGGGGAGCTGAGCAGTTCTTC
CASSGMTSGGAEQFF
>.|TRBJ1-1|TRBV30|.
TGTGCCTGGAGTGCCCAAACTAGAGGAGTTATGAACACTGAAGCTTTCTTT
CAWSAQTRGVMNTEAFF
>.|TRBJ2-3|TRBV12-3/TRBV12-4|.
TGTGCCAGCAGTTTAGGGACCACCCTAAGCGGTGATACGCAGTATTTT
CASSLGTTLSGDTQYF